This entry lists 23 T cell receptor beta chains sequenced from one sample in a study of T cell responses to AZD1222 COVID-19 vaccine. Repertoires were generated with immunoSEQ multiplex PCR, while TCRdb's copy carries only in-frame clones and drops some. The table lists 35,000 to 55,000 clones, around 80% of them singletons. This material consisted of peripheral blood, taken 28 days after the second dose of the MenACWY control vaccine. The receptor set was obtained from an adult who received the MenACWY meningococcal vaccine as a control.

The chain couples TRBV6-6 to TRBJ1-5; D remains unclear. V was clipped by 5 bases and J by 3 bases, with 11 bases between them. The CDR3 totals 14 residues. Germline V lookup: CDR1 MNHNY, CDR2 SVGAGI (reference sequence). CDR3 sequence (DNA): TGTGCCAGCAGTATGGACGCGACCAATCAGCCCCAGCATTTT. Its translation: CASSMDATNQPQHF.

The V and J genes are TRBV28 and TRBJ1-5; D ambiguous. V lost 3 bases, J lost 0 bases, and 12 bases lay in between. The CDR3 totals 16 residues. Per germline, CDR1 MDHEN and CDR2 SYDVKM. CDR3 DNA: TGTGCCAGCAGTTTTGGGCCTCGGAATAGCAATCAGCCCCAGCATTTT. It codes for CASSFGPRNSNQPQHF.

This clone was seen a handful of times. This rearrangement joins TRBV11-2 to TRBJ1-1, with D possibly matching TRBD1 (5 bases). Germline V lookup: CDR1 SGHAT, CDR2 FQNNGV. Trimming pared 5 bases from V and 1 base from J, leaving 8 bases between. CDR3 length equals 13 residues. DNA of the CDR3: TGTGCCAGCAGCCCCGGGGCGAACACTGAAGCTTTCTTT. Its protein is CASSPGANTEAFF. The variable domain in full, with the rest retrieved from reference TRBV11-2 and TRBJ1-1, is EAGVAQSPRYKIIEKRQSVAFWCNPISGHATLYWYQQILGQGPKLLIQFQNNGVVDDSQLPKDRFSAERLKGVDSTLKIQPAKLEDSAVYLCASSPGANTEAFFGQGTRLTVV.

V and J are TRBV27 and TRBJ2-2, with D unresolved. Germline CDR1 reads MNHEY; CDR2 reads SMNVEV (reference sequence). The CDR3 is 11 amino acids. V was trimmed by 5 bases and J by 10 bases, leaving 8 bases between them. The CDR3 DNA follows: TGTGCCAGCAGTCCCTCGAAGGAGCTGTTTTTT. It specifies CASSPSKELFF.

This clone was counted a single time. The chain carries TRBV24-1 and TRBJ2-1, with TRBD1 matching 8 bases. Germline trimming cut 9 bases from V and 5 bases from J; bases unmatched to any gene: 8. The germline V gene has CDR1 KGHDR and CDR2 SFDVKD. The CDR3 length is 14 residues. CDR3 region: CATGRQGINNEQFF. In DNA form, the CDR3 reads TGTGCCACCGGACGACAGGGGATAAACAATGAGCAGTTCTTC.

The sample holds a few counts of this clone. This sequence joins TRBV7-9 and TRBJ1-2; D possibly corresponds to TRBD1 (5 bases). The germline CDR1 and CDR2 sequences are SEHNR and FQNEAQ (reference sequence). The CDR3 totals 15 residues. With 1 base removed from V and 4 bases from J, the gap between germline ends came to 13 bases. The CDR3 DNA reads as TGTGCCAGCAGCTTAGGAGGCGACAGTGTCTATGGCTACACCTTC. Translating gives CASSLGGDSVYGYTF.

The V call is TRBV6-5, the J call TRBJ2-3, with D uncertain. The CDR3 contains 15 residues. Trimming pared 5 bases from V and 1 base from J, leaving 13 bases between. Per the germline V gene, CDR1 is MNHEY and CDR2 is SVGAGI. The CDR3 DNA reads as TGTGCCAGCAGTAGTTCCTTTGGGGGCACAGATACGCAGTATTTT. Its translation is CASSSSFGGTDTQYF.

The genes are TRBV19 and TRBJ1-4; 9 bases match TRBD1. Per germline, CDR1 LNHDA and CDR2 SQIVND (reference sequence). Trimming took 5 bases from V and 4 from J; bases not matched to a gene: 5. CDR3 length: 15 amino acids. The DNA for the CDR3 is TGTGCCAGTAGTTCCCGGGACAGGGTTAATGAAAAACTGTTTTTT. Its translation: CASSSRDRVNEKLFF.

The gene calls are TRBV27 and TRBJ1-5; the D gene is possibly TRBD1 (6 bases). CDR1 and CDR2 from the germline V gene are MNHEY and SMNVEV (reference sequence). Trimming took off 7 bases at V and 6 bases at J, with 16 bases between the two ends. The CDR3 totals 14 residues. The CDR3 is CASTPQGGGQPQHF. The CDR3, as DNA: TGTGCCAGCACCCCACAGGGTGGTGGTCAGCCCCAGCATTTT.

The DNA for the CDR3 is TGTGCCAGCAGCCCGGGGGGAGCGGGTAATGAAAAACTGTTTTTT. Its translation: CASSPGGAGNEKLFF. The chain is built from TRBV7-8 and TRBJ1-4; maybe TRBD1 (5 bases). Looked up from germline, CDR1 is SGHVS and CDR2 is FQNEAQ. The CDR3 is 15 amino acids. V dropped 5 bases and J dropped 4 bases, with 14 bases sitting between them. Full variable domain (rest looked up from reference TRBV7-8 and TRBJ1-4): GAGVSQSPRYKVAKRGQDVALRCDPISGHVSLFWYQQALGQGPEFLTYFQNEAQLDKSGLPSDRFFAERPEGSVSTLKIQRTQQEDSAVYLCASSPGGAGNEKLFFGSGTQLSVL.

The genes are TRBV7-2 and TRBJ2-2, with D perhaps matching TRBD2 (5 bases). Looked up from germline, CDR1 is SGHTA and CDR2 is FQGNSA. The CDR3 is 18 residues long. Trimming stripped 4 bases from V and 0 bases from J, with 18 bases between. The CDR3: CASSSDGGLYANTGELFF. CDR3 DNA sequence: TGTGCCAGCAGCTCGGACGGAGGCCTTTACGCGAACACCGGGGAGCTGTTTTTT.

The rearrangement joins TRBV6-5 to TRBJ2-1; no reliable D call. Germline V gene lookup returns CDR1 MNHEY and CDR2 SVGAGI. This CDR3 is built from 15 residues. Trimming left V 5 bases short and J 3 bases short, with 14 bases between. The CDR3 DNA is TGTGCCAGCAGTCACGCCCCCGGTAGCTACAATGAGCAGTTCTTC. It specifies CASSHAPGSYNEQFF.

This chain connects TRBV21-1 to TRBJ1-1; TRBD1 is the table's D call and was not checked against the DNA. TRBV21-1 is marked as a pseudogene. The CDR3 runs to 19 residues. CDR3 DNA sequence: TGTGCCAGCAGCCCTACCGGGACAGGGGGCGAAAGTTGGCGCGCTGAAGCTTTCTTT. Amino acids: CASSPTGTGGESWRAEAFF.

The chain employs TRBV9 and TRBJ2-3; D may be TRBD2 (5 bases). Per germline, CDR1 SGDLS and CDR2 YYNGEE. V lost 0 bases and J 0 bases, leaving 5 bases between the germline ends. The CDR3 is 14 amino acids. Here the CDR3 reads CASSVAGSTDTQYF. The CDR3 DNA sequence: TGTGCCAGCAGCGTAGCGGGGAGCACAGATACGCAGTATTTT.

The rearrangement joins TRBV30 to TRBJ1-2; no reliable D call. The CDR3 extends over 12 amino acids. V lost 2 bases, J lost 9 bases, and 13 bases lay in between. Germline V gene data show CDR1 as GTSNPN and CDR2 as SVGIG (reference sequence). The CDR3 coding sequence is TGTGCCTGGAGTCTGGGCTCCTCGCGCTACACCTTC. It specifies CAWSLGSSRYTF.

The rearrangement uses TRBV19 and TRBJ1-1; 8 bases align to TRBD1. The CDR3 is 14 amino acids. With 3 bases clipped from V and 4 bases from J, the junction kept 4 bases outside the gene matches. Germline V gene sequence: CDR1 LNHDA, CDR2 SQIVND (reference sequence). The chain's CDR3 is CASSMTGVGTEAFF. In nucleotides, the CDR3 is TGTGCCAGTAGTATGACAGGGGTTGGCACTGAAGCTTTCTTT.

The V call is TRBV27, the J call TRBJ1-2, with D possibly matching TRBD1 (5 bases). The CDR3 consists of 12 residues. V shed 7 bases and J shed 6 bases, with 12 bases lying between them. Germline CDR1 reads MNHEY; CDR2 reads SMNVEV (reference sequence). CDR3 sequence (DNA): TGTGCCAGCACCATCGGGGGGAATGGCTACACCTTC. The encoded protein is CASTIGGNGYTF.

CDR3 in amino acids: CASSLESPTSYGYTF. The CDR3 DNA follows: TGCGCCAGCAGCTTGGAGTCTCCGACCTCCTATGGCTACACCTTC. The chain employs TRBV5-1 and TRBJ1-2; D call uncertain. This CDR3 contains 15 residues. Trimming removed 0 bases from V and 4 bases from J, with 13 bases in between. Per germline, CDR1 SGHRS and CDR2 YFSETQ.

The rearrangement uses TRBV10-2 and TRBJ1-2; no definite D call. Trimming cost V 0 bases and J 4 bases, with 9 bases left between them. The CDR3 is 14 amino acids. Germline V CDR1 and CDR2: WSHSY, SAAADI. CDR3 sequence reads: CASSESWAAYGYTF. The CDR3 DNA sequence: TGCGCCAGCAGTGAGTCGTGGGCAGCCTATGGCTACACCTTC.

This chain joins TRBV5-1 and TRBJ1-1, with a weak D call TRBD1 (6 bases). Germline assignment: CDR1 SGHRS and CDR2 YFSETQ. The CDR3 spans 13 residues. Trimming shortened V by 4 bases and J by 4 bases, and 11 bases separated the two germline ends. The CDR3 is CASSEQGRTEAFF. The CDR3 DNA sequence: TGCGCCAGCAGCGAACAGGGTCGCACTGAAGCTTTCTTT.

J is TRBJ2-1 and V is TRBV3-1 (or the pseudogene TRBV3-2), with TRBD2 matching over 10 bases. After removal of 4 bases from V and 6 bases from J, the junction contained 3 bases not matched to a gene. CDR1 LGHDT and CDR2 YNNKEL come from the germline V gene (reference sequence). This CDR3 comprises 14 residues. CDR3 loop: CASSRGTSVNEQFF. The CDR3 DNA reads TGTGCCAGCAGCCGAGGGACTAGCGTCAATGAGCAGTTCTTC.

The chain employs TRBV24-1 and TRBJ2-7; 7 positions match TRBD1. This CDR3 comprises 15 residues. From germline, CDR1 is KGHDR and CDR2 SFDVKD. V lost 7 bases and J lost 4; bases outside the gene matches: 12. CDR3 coding DNA: TGTGCCACCAGCACCCAAGGGGGCAGGGATTACGAGCAGTACGTC. Residues: CATSTQGGRDYEQYV.

The rearrangement uses TRBV9 and TRBJ2-3; D is ambiguous. Germline loops: CDR1 SGDLS, CDR2 YYNGEE. The CDR3 loop spans 14 amino acids. V shed 3 bases and J shed 2 bases, with 10 bases lying between them. CDR3 loop: CASSAQPATDTQYF. CDR3 nucleotides: TGTGCCAGCAGCGCACAGCCAGCCACAGATACGCAGTATTTT.